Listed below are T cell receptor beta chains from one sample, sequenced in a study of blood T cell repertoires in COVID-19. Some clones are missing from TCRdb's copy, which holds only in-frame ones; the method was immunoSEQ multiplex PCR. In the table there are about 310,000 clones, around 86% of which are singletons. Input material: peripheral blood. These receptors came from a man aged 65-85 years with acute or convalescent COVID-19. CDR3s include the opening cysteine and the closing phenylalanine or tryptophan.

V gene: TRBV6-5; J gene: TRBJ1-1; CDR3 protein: CASSYSSPGNTEAFF
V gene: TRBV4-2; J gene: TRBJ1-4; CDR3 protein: CASNRGGATNEKLFF
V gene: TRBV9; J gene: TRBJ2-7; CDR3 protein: CASEAARSSYEQYF
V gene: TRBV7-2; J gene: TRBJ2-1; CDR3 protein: CASSSVRGGYNEQFF
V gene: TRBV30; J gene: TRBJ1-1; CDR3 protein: CAWMTLGDTEAFF
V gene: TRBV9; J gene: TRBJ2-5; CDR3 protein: CASSPYPGLRLGTQYF
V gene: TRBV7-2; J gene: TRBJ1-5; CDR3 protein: CASSSDRAQPQHF
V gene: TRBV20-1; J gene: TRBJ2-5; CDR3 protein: CSASKPSAKETQYF
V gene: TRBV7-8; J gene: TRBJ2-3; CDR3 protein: CASSLVRGGDTDTQYF
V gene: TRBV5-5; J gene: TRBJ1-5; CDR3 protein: CASSFDGRFSNQPQHF
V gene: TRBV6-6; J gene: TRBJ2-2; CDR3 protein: CASSSRLRGTGVDRAGELFF
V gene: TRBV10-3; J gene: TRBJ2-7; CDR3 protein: CATHGGSSYEQYF
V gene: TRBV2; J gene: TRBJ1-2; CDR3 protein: CASSGDTFYGYTF
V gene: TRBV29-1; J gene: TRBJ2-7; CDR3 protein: CSVGTSGSYEQYF
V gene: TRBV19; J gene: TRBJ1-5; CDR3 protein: CASSAEQGSLSNQPQHF
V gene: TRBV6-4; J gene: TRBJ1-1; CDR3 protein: CASTGKQANGVGTEAFF
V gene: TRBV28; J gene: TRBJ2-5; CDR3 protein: CASSLLISGRGRPGDPHF
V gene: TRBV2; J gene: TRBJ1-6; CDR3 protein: CASSESSYNSPLHF
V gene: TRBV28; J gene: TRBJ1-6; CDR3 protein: CASTAAGGANSPLHF
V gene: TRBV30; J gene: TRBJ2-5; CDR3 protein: CAWSVGGGQYF
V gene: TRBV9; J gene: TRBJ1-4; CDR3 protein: CASSVGAIATNEKLFF
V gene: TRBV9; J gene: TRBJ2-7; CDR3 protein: CASSVGTYSGRYEQYF